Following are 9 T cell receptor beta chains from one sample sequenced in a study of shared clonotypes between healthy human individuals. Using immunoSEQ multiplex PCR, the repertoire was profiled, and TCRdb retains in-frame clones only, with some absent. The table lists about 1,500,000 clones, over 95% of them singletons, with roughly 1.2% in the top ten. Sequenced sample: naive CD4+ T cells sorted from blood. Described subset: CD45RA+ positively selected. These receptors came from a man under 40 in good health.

CDR3 protein: CASSVESLREQYF. In DNA, the CDR3 is TGTGCCAGCAGCGTAGAGTCCCTTCGGGAGCAGTACTTC. The rearrangement links TRBV9 to TRBJ2-7; D is ambiguous. Germline lookup yields CDR1 SGDLS and CDR2 YYNGEE. Trimming pared 0 bases from V and 7 bases from J, leaving 11 bases between. This CDR3 spans 13 amino acids.

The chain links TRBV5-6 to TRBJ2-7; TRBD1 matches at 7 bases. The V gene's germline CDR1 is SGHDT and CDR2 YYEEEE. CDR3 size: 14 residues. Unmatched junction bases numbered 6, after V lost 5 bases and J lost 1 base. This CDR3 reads CASSLGQESYEQYF. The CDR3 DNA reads TGTGCCAGCAGTCTTGGACAGGAGTCCTACGAGCAGTACTTC.

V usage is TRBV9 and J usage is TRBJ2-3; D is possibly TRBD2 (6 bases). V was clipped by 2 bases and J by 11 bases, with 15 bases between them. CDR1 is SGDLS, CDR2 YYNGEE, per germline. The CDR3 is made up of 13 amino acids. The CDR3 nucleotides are TGTGCCAGCAGCGTGCTCGCCGGGACTGAGCAGTATTTT. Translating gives CASSVLAGTEQYF.

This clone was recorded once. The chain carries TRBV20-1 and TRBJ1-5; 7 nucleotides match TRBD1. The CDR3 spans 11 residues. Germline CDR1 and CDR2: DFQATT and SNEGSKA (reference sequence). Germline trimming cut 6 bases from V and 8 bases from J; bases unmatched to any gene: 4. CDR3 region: CSASRGEPQHF. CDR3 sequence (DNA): TGCAGTGCCAGCAGGGGGGAGCCCCAGCATTTT.

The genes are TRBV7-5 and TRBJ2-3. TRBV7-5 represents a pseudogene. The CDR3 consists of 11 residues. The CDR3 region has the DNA TGTGTCAGAAGCCGCACAGATACGCAGTATTTT. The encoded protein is CVRSRTDTQYF.

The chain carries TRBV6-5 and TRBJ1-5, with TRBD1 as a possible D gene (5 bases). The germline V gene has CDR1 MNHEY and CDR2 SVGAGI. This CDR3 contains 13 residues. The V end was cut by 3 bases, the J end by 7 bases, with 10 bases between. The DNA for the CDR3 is TGTGCCAGCAGTTATCAGGGACCACAGCCCCAGCATTTT. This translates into CASSYQGPQPQHF.

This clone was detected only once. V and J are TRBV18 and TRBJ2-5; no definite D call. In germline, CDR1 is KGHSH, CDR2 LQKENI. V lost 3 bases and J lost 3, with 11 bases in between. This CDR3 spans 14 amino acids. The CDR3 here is CASSPSYSEETQYF. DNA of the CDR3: TGTGCCAGCTCACCTAGTTATAGTGAAGAGACCCAGTACTTC.

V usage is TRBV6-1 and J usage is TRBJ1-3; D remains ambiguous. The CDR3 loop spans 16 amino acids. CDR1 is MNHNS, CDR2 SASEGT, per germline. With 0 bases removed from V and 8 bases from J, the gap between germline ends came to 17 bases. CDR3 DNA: TGTGCCAGCAGTGAAGCGTTGGCAGGCGGATTGGACACCATATATTTT. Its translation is CASSEALAGGLDTIYF.

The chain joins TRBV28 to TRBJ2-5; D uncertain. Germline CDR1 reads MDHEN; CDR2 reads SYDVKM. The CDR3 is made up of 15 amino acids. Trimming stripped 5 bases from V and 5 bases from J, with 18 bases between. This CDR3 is CASSTPGRYIETQYF. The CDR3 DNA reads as TGTGCCAGCAGTACACCGGGCCGGTATATTGAGACCCAGTACTTC.